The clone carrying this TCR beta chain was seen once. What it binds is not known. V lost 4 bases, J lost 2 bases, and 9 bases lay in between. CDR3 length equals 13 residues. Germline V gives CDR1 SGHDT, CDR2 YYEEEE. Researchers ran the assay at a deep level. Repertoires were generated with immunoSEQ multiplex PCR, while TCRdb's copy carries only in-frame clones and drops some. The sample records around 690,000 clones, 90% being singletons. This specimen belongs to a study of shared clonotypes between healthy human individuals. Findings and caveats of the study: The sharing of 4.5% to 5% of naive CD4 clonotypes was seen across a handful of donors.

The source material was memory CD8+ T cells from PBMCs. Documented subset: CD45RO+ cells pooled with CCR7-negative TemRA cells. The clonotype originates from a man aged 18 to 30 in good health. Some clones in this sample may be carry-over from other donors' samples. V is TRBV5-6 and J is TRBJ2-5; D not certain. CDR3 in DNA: TGTGCCAGCAGCACGACAATGCAAGAGACCCAGTACTTC. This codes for CASSTTMQETQYF.